A single sample is the source of the 30 T cell receptor beta chains below, sequenced in a study of cytomegalovirus exposure and HLA in healthy donors. Primers included in the PCR were 60 Vbeta and 13 Jbeta primers. Sequencing was performed with immunoSEQ multiplex PCR; in TCRdb, only in-frame clones are kept and a portion is missing. Of 270,000 or so clones in the sample, about nine tenths were seen once. Sequencing was carried out using PBMCs. All receptors come from a girl aged 2 to 9 in good health and CMV-seronegative.

The chain is built from TRBV2 and TRBJ2-5; D possibly corresponds to TRBD2 (5 bases). Germline V gene sequence: CDR1 SNHLY, CDR2 FYNNEI. V was pared by 9 bases and J by 1 base, with 6 bases between. The CDR3 contains 11 residues. CDR3 DNA: TGTGCCAGGGACTTCCAAGAGACCCAGTACTTC. It specifies CARDFQETQYF. The whole variable domain, remainder taken from reference TRBV2 and TRBJ2-5, is EPEVTQTPSHQVTQMGQEVILRCVPISNHLYFYWYRQILGQKVEFLVSFYNNEISEKSEIFDDQFSVERPDGSNFTLKIRSTKLEDSAMYFCARDFQETQYFGPGTRLLVL.

CDR3 loop: CASSFRAPGQGALDYTF. CDR3 DNA: TGTGCCAGCAGTTTTCGTGCCCCGGGACAGGGGGCTCTTGACTACACCTTC. V usage is TRBV27 and J usage is TRBJ1-2; 12 nucleotides align to TRBD1. Trimming cost V 3 bases and J 10 bases; bases outside gene matches: 15. This CDR3 has 17 residues. CDR1 MNHEY and CDR2 SMNVEV come from the germline V gene (reference sequence).

The chain joins TRBV13 to TRBJ1-2; D not certain. The length of the CDR3 is 13 residues. Deletions cut 2 bases from V and 4 bases from J, with 8 bases between. CDR1 is PRHDT, CDR2 FYEKMQ, per germline (reference sequence). The CDR3 is CASSLRGIYGYTF. For the CDR3, the DNA is TGTGCCAGCAGCTTAAGAGGGATCTATGGCTACACCTTC.

The chain recombines TRBV27 with TRBJ2-2; D is perhaps TRBD2 (5 bases). The germline CDR1 and CDR2 sequences are MNHEY and SMNVEV (reference sequence). There are 15 residues in the CDR3. V lost 9 bases and J lost 8, with 22 bases in between. Here the CDR3 DNA reads TGTGCCAGTAGGTCTTCTACAGCGGTAACAGGGGAGCTGTTTTTT. It encodes CASRSSTAVTGELFF.

This sequence joins TRBV11-3 and TRBJ2-1, with D perhaps TRBD2 (5 bases). The germline V and J ends were trimmed by 3 bases and 3 bases, with 12 bases remaining between them. CDR3 length equals 15 residues. The germline V gene has CDR1 SGHNT and CDR2 YENEEA. The CDR3 DNA reads TGTGCCAGCAGCTTTTCCGGGGTACGCTACAATGAGCAGTTCTTC. Protein: CASSFSGVRYNEQFF.

The chain combines TRBV7-8 with TRBJ2-3; no definite D call. CDR1 and CDR2 (germline): SGHVS, FQNEAQ. The CDR3 covers 14 residues. V shed 4 bases and J shed 4 bases, with 12 bases lying between them. The CDR3 DNA follows: TGTGCCAGCAGCTCGAAGCTGGTTGCAGATACGCAGTATTTT. Amino acids: CASSSKLVADTQYF.

This clone was detected only once. The rearrangement links TRBV19 to TRBJ2-7; TRBD2 aligns across 9 bases. In germline, CDR1 is LNHDA, CDR2 SQIVND (reference sequence). This CDR3 is built from 15 residues. Unmatched junction bases numbered 7, after V lost 1 base and J lost 6 bases. DNA of the CDR3: TGTGCCAGTAGTATAGGACTAGCGGAAAAGGGCGAGCAGTACTTC. Amino acid sequence: CASSIGLAEKGEQYF.

The chain carries TRBV6-6 and TRBJ2-3; TRBD2 matches at 10 bases. Germline V lookup: CDR1 MNHNY, CDR2 SVGAGI (reference sequence). This CDR3 spans 16 amino acids. Trimming removed 8 bases from V and 0 bases from J; junction bases left unmatched: 8. The DNA for the CDR3 is TGTGCCAGCTCCAGCGGGGGGGTGTGGAGCACAGATACGCAGTATTTT. Amino acid sequence: CASSSGGVWSTDTQYF.

The V call is TRBV4-1, the J call TRBJ2-3; 9 nucleotides line up with TRBD2. Germline CDR1 is MGHRA and CDR2 is YSYEKL. The J segment lost 0 bases and the V segment lost 8 bases, leaving 15 bases of the junction unmatched. The CDR3 is 18 residues long. CDR3 region: CASSPWGAGGTSTDTQYF. In DNA form, the CDR3 reads TGCGCCAGCTCCCCCTGGGGAGCGGGGGGCACTAGCACAGATACGCAGTATTTT.

The chain recombines TRBV7-3 with TRBJ2-3, with 8 bases matching TRBD1. Germline V CDR1 and CDR2: SGHTA, FQGTGA. The CDR3 has 15 amino acids. The V and J ends lost 4 bases and 0 bases, in that order; junction bases with no gene match: 3. The DNA for the CDR3 is TGTGCCAGCAGCTCCGGGACAGGCAGCACAGATACGCAGTATTTT. It specifies CASSSGTGSTDTQYF.

The V call is TRBV6-5, the J call TRBJ2-5, with D possibly being TRBD2 (7 bases). The length of the CDR3 is 16 residues. Trimming removed 2 bases at V and 5 bases at J, with 18 bases between. Germline V gene lookup returns CDR1 MNHEY and CDR2 SVGAGI. The chain's CDR3 is CASSYAVGGGRETQYF. The CDR3 DNA is TGTGCCAGCAGTTACGCCGTTGGGGGGGGCCGGGAGACCCAGTACTTC.

The chain links TRBV7-2 to TRBJ2-2; 10 bases map to TRBD2. Unmatched junction bases numbered 1, after V lost 3 bases and J lost 6 bases. Germline V lookup: CDR1 SGHTA, CDR2 FQGNSA. The CDR3 is made up of 14 amino acids. The DNA for the CDR3 is TGTGCCAGCAGCTTCAGCGGGGGGGCCGGGGAGCTGTTTTTT. Translated: CASSFSGGAGELFF.

The V gene is TRBV4-2, the J gene TRBJ2-3, with 9 bases aligning to TRBD2. The CDR3 sequence is 16 residues long. The germline CDR1 and CDR2 sequences are LGHNA and YNFKEQ. The ends lost 0 bases at V and 2 bases at J; junction bases unmatched: 3. The DNA for the CDR3 is TGTGCCAGCAGCCAAGAACCGGGACTAGCCACAGATACGCAGTATTTT. As protein: CASSQEPGLATDTQYF.

In this sample, this clone turned up a few times. The chain couples TRBV25-1 to TRBJ2-1, with 8 bases lining up with TRBD2. CDR3 size: 14 residues. J gave up 8 bases and V 3 bases, and 6 bases lay outside the gene matches. Germline V lookup: CDR1 MGHDK, CDR2 SYGVNS. The CDR3 is CASSERGVWDEQFF. The CDR3 DNA reads as TGTGCCAGCAGTGAGCGGGGGGTGTGGGATGAGCAGTTCTTC.

V is TRBV29-1 and J is TRBJ1-2, with D possibly being TRBD1 (6 bases). The V gene lost 6 bases and the J gene lost 0 bases, with 14 bases spanning the gap. CDR3 length equals 14 residues. Germline V lookup: CDR1 SQVTM, CDR2 ANQGSEA. The CDR3 sequence: CSVLEQGANYGYTF. The CDR3 nucleotides are TGCAGCGTACTAGAACAGGGAGCTAACTATGGCTACACCTTC.

The chain carries TRBV7-2 and TRBJ2-3; no reliable D call. Deletions cut 7 bases from V and 0 bases from J, with 14 bases between. The CDR3 runs 15 residues. Germline CDR1 reads SGHTA; CDR2 reads FQGNSA. The CDR3 is CASTPTTSSTDTQYF. DNA for the CDR3: TGTGCCAGCACTCCCACTACATCTAGCACAGATACGCAGTATTTT.

This chain links TRBV14 with TRBJ2-1; 8 bases fit TRBD2. The J segment lost 4 bases and the V segment lost 1 base, leaving 6 bases of the junction unmatched. The V gene's germline CDR1 is SGHDN and CDR2 FVKESK. This CDR3 is built from 16 residues. The CDR3 region has the DNA TGTGCCAGCAGCCAAGTCCGGGGGGGCTGGTACAATGAGCAGTTCTTC. Its translation is CASSQVRGGWYNEQFF.

Worth noting for this clone: Other DNA variants within this sample encode the same CDR3. This chain joins TRBV5-1 and TRBJ2-3; D gene ambiguous. Germline V gene sequence: CDR1 SGHRS, CDR2 YFSETQ. The V end lost 0 bases, the J end lost 8 bases, and 10 bases lay between the germline ends. There are 13 residues in the CDR3. The DNA for the CDR3 is TGCGCCAGCAGCTTGGAGCCGTCCGGTACGCAGTATTTT. Amino acid sequence: CASSLEPSGTQYF.

J is TRBJ1-1 and V is TRBV27; D may be TRBD1 (5 bases). Germline loops: CDR1 MNHEY, CDR2 SMNVEV (reference sequence). This CDR3 contains 14 residues. Deletions cut 1 base from V and 3 bases from J, with 9 bases between. CDR3 region: CASSLFVGDTEAFF. In DNA, the CDR3 is TGTGCCAGCAGTTTATTCGTAGGGGACACTGAAGCTTTCTTT.

The V call is TRBV9, the J call TRBJ2-3; tentatively, D is TRBD2 (6 bases). The CDR3 loop spans 15 amino acids. Germline CDR1 is SGDLS and CDR2 is YYNGEE. V dropped 4 bases and J dropped 0 bases, with 12 bases sitting between them. The CDR3 loop is CASSIDGTSTDTQYF. CDR3 DNA: TGTGCCAGCAGCATTGACGGGACTAGCACAGATACGCAGTATTTT.

This rearrangement joins TRBV6-1 to TRBJ1-5, with TRBD1 identical over 9 bases. Germline CDR1 reads MNHNS; CDR2 reads SASEGT. J lost 0 bases, V lost 4 bases, and 7 bases had no gene match. CDR3 size: 17 residues. CDR3 region: CASSVLGQGPSNQPQHF. The CDR3 nucleotides are TGTGCCAGCAGTGTATTGGGACAGGGACCTAGCAATCAGCCCCAGCATTTT.

The chain uses TRBV15 and TRBJ1-5, with TRBD1 matching 8 bases. V trimming: 5 bases; J trimming: 4 bases; junction bases outside the gene matches: 4. CDR3 length equals 14 residues. The germline gives CDR1 LNHNV, CDR2 YYDKDF (reference sequence). CDR3 sequence reads: CATSGGQVNQPQHF. The CDR3 DNA reads as TGTGCCACCAGCGGGGGACAGGTAAATCAGCCCCAGCATTTT.

The chain couples TRBV7-9 to TRBJ2-3, with 8 positions matching TRBD2. Germline V CDR1 and CDR2: SEHNR, FQNEAQ (reference sequence). This CDR3 has 17 amino acids. V lost 5 bases and J lost 0; bases outside the gene matches: 10. This CDR3 reads CASSTRGRPSSTDTQYF. CDR3 nucleotides: TGTGCCAGCAGCACGCGCGGGAGGCCCTCTAGCACAGATACGCAGTATTTT.

V is TRBV5-1 and J is TRBJ2-7; 7 nucleotides line up with TRBD2. Trimming cost V 2 bases and J 1 base; bases outside gene matches: 3. This CDR3 comprises 14 residues. CDR1 SGHRS and CDR2 YFSETQ come from the germline V gene. The CDR3 bases are TGCGCCAGCAGCTTCGGGGGGACGTCCTACGAGCAGTACTTC. It specifies CASSFGGTSYEQYF.

Only a few counts were recorded for this clone. The V call is TRBV10-3, the J call TRBJ2-7; D uncertain. The V and J ends lost 4 bases and 5 bases respectively, with 6 bases between them. This CDR3 has 11 amino acids. Germline loops: CDR1 ENHRY, CDR2 SYGVKD. The CDR3 DNA is TGTGCCATCAGTGGAGTAGACGAGCAGTACTTC. Its translation is CAISGVDEQYF.

J is TRBJ2-7 and V is TRBV4-1; 8 bases are shared with TRBD2. The CDR3 is 14 amino acids. The ends lost 4 bases at V and 2 bases at J; junction bases unmatched: 4. Per germline, CDR1 MGHRA and CDR2 YSYEKL. The CDR3 DNA reads TGCGCCAGCAGCCCCGGGAGGGCCCCCTACGAGCAGTACTTC. It translates to CASSPGRAPYEQYF.

J is TRBJ1-1 and V is TRBV13, with a possible D match to TRBD1 (5 bases). Germline CDR1 reads PRHDT; CDR2 reads FYEKMQ (reference sequence). The length of the CDR3 is 16 residues. V lost 5 bases and J 0 bases, leaving 16 bases between the germline ends. The CDR3 protein is CASSLRRDYMNTEAFF. Here the CDR3 DNA reads TGTGCCAGCAGCCTCCGGAGGGACTATATGAACACTGAAGCTTTCTTT.

The chain couples TRBV28 to TRBJ2-3, with D possibly TRBD2 on 5 matching bases. Germline V CDR1 and CDR2: MDHEN, SYDVKM. The CDR3 is 15 residues long. V lost 0 bases to trimming and J lost 0 bases, with 7 bases between them. CDR3 DNA sequence: TGTGCCAGCAGTTTATGGGGGAGTAGCACAGATACGCAGTATTTT. Protein: CASSLWGSSTDTQYF.

Remarks on this clone: The identical CDR3 is also encoded by other nucleotide sequences in the sample. V gene TRBV6-5 combines with J gene TRBJ1-2; 8 bases are a match to TRBD1. The CDR3 length is 13 residues. From germline, CDR1 is MNHEY and CDR2 SVGAGI. After removal of 2 bases from V and 6 bases from J, the junction contained 2 bases not matched to a gene. CDR3 region: CASSYDRGDGYTF. CDR3 nucleotide sequence: TGTGCCAGCAGTTACGACAGGGGCGATGGCTACACCTTC.

This clone was recorded once. The J gene is TRBJ1-3, the V gene TRBV5-6, with a tentative D call TRBD1 (5 bases). Germline CDR1 and CDR2: SGHDT and YYEEEE. V was cut by 0 bases and J by 4 bases, with 11 bases left in between. The CDR3 extends over 15 amino acids. The CDR3 DNA sequence: TGTGCCAGCAGCTTGGGACGGTGGGGCGGAAACACCATATATTTT. This encodes CASSLGRWGGNTIYF.